One sample yielded the 12 T cell receptor beta chains listed below, sequenced in a study of blood T cells in healthy people across ages. The use of a sample-barcoded 5' primer and a J-beta primer mix characterized a second PCR of roughly 7 to 11 cycles. TCRdb passed the 5' RACE reads through MiXCR, listing each CDR3 protein once. Among some 930,000 distinct CDR3 sequences listed, almost 30% were seen once. These data were also filed under a second study, of T cells of mothers and their children.

Sequenced sample: blood. The receptors shown here come from a woman in her thirties or forties in good health.

V and J are TRBV5-1 and TRBJ1-2, with 7 bases matching TRBD1. From germline, CDR1 is SGHRS and CDR2 YFSETQ. After removal of 4 bases from V and 2 bases from J, the junction contained 8 bases not matched to a gene. The CDR3 runs to 15 residues. Written as DNA, the CDR3 is TGCGCCAGCAGCCCTACCGACAGGGAGAACTATGGCTACACCTTC. Protein: CASSPTDRENYGYTF.

This clonotype was observed many times. This chain links TRBV4-1 with TRBJ2-5; D tentatively fits TRBD1 or TRBD2 (5 bases each). V was shortened by 7 bases and J by 5 bases, with 11 bases between the two germline ends. Germline values: CDR1 MGHRA, CDR2 YSYEKL. The CDR3 has 12 residues. The chain's CDR3 is CASMSEGETQYF. The CDR3 DNA follows: TGCGCCAGCATGAGCGAGGGGGAGACCCAGTACTTC.

This clonotype was found once. This chain links TRBV29-1 with TRBJ2-3; D might be TRBD1 (5 bases). This CDR3 is built from 14 residues. The germline V and J ends were trimmed by 6 bases and 0 bases, with 13 bases remaining between them. Germline V lookup: CDR1 SQVTM, CDR2 ANQGSEA. CDR3 bases: TGCAGCGTCGCGCGGCCAGGGAGCACAGATACGCAGTATTTT. Encoded protein: CSVARPGSTDTQYF.

V is TRBV29-1 and J is TRBJ2-1; TRBD2 is a possible D gene (6 bases). Trimming cost V 4 bases and J 3 bases, with 10 bases left between them. The CDR3 covers 13 residues. CDR1 SQVTM and CDR2 ANQGSEA come from the germline V gene. The CDR3 DNA reads as TGCAGCGTTGGGACGGACTACTACAATGAGCAGTTCTTC. Translating it yields CSVGTDYYNEQFF.

The chain uses TRBV20-1 and TRBJ2-7; TRBD2 agrees at 7 bases. V lost 0 bases and J lost 3; bases outside the gene matches: 5. The germline gives CDR1 DFQATT, CDR2 SNEGSKA (reference sequence). The CDR3 contains 14 residues. The CDR3 DNA sequence: TGCAGTGCTAGAGACGGCGGGAGCATCTACGAGCAGTACTTC. It encodes CSARDGGSIYEQYF.

The chain recombines TRBV5-1 with TRBJ2-3; TRBD2 matches 12 bases. V shed 4 bases and J 5 bases; nucleotides not matched to a gene: 5. Germline-derived CDR1 and CDR2 are SGHRS and YFSETQ. This CDR3 spans 15 amino acids. The CDR3 region has the DNA TGCGCCAGCAGCCACGCTAGCGGGGGGGTAGATACGCAGTATTTT. Translating gives CASSHASGGVDTQYF.

The chain carries TRBV3-1 and TRBJ2-1; 9 bases line up with TRBD2. Unmatched junction bases numbered 9, after V lost 4 bases and J lost 8 bases. Germline loops: CDR1 LGHDT, CDR2 YNNKEL (reference sequence). This CDR3 has 15 amino acids. This CDR3 reads CASSPRLAGYDEQFF. CDR3 nucleotide sequence: TGTGCCAGCAGCCCCCGCCTAGCGGGATATGATGAGCAGTTCTTC.

The rearrangement links TRBV14 to TRBJ1-2; no clear D gene. The V and J ends lost 0 bases and 1 base respectively, with 12 bases between them. The CDR3 is made up of 16 amino acids. CDR1 is SGHDN, CDR2 FVKESK, per germline. CDR3 DNA sequence: TGTGCCAGCAGCCAAGATCGCACAGTGTATAACTATGGCTACACCTTC. As protein: CASSQDRTVYNYGYTF.

Details on this clonotype: A read error may explain this, as a much larger clone is one base away. The J gene is TRBJ2-3, the V gene TRBV6-1, with a weak D call TRBD1 (5 bases). This CDR3 contains 13 residues. CDR1 and CDR2 from the germline V gene are MNHNS and SASEGT. CDR3 residues: CASREGVGDTQYF. CDR3 coding DNA: TGTGCCAGCAGGGAAGGGGTCGGAGATACGCAGTATTTT.

To note about this clonotype: It may be a read error: a sequence one base away is much more abundant. This chain joins TRBV7-2 and TRBJ2-1; D is uncertain. The CDR3 loop spans 13 amino acids. With 8 bases removed from V and 5 bases from J, the gap between germline ends came to 13 bases. The germline V gene encodes CDR1 SGHTA and CDR2 FQGNSA. CDR3 nucleotides: TGTGCCAGCGGCTCTACAATAGACAATGAGCAGTTCTTC. The encoded protein is CASGSTIDNEQFF.

This clonotype was detected a few times. This sequence joins TRBV7-9 and TRBJ2-3, with 11 nucleotides matching TRBD2. V was clipped by 2 bases and J by 6 bases; unmatched bases: 4. The CDR3 is 15 residues long. Germline V gene lookup returns CDR1 SEHNR and CDR2 FQNEAQ (reference sequence). The CDR3 nucleotides are TGTGCCAGCAGCTTACTAGCGGGGGGCCCGGATACGCAGTATTTT. Translating it yields CASSLLAGGPDTQYF. Full variable domain (outside the CDR3, taken from reference TRBV7-9 and TRBJ2-3): DTGVSQNPRHKITKRGQNVTFRCDPISEHNRLYWYRQTLGQGPEFLTYFQNEAQLEKSRLLSDRFSAERPKGSFSTLEIQRTEQGDSAMYLCASSLLAGGPDTQYFGPGTRLTVL.

Worth noting for this clonotype: At one end the junction does not follow the germline gene, possibly because of a read error. The chain is built from TRBV5-1 and TRBJ1-2; 7 bases map to TRBD1. CDR1 is SGHRS, CDR2 YFSETQ, per germline. The CDR3 is 14 amino acids. CDR3: CASSLGQGAYGYIF. CDR3 coding DNA: TGCGCCAGCAGCTTGGGACAGGGTGCCTATGGCTACATCTTC.